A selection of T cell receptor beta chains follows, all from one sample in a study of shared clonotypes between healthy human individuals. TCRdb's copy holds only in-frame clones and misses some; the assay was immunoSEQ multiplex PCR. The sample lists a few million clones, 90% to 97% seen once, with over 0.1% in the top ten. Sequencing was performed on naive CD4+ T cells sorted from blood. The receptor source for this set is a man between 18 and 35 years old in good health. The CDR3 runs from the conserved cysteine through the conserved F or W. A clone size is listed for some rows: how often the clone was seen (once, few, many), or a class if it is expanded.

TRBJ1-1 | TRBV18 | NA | CASSPSGTLRNTEAFF
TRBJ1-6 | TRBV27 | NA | CASSSETGKARSPLHF
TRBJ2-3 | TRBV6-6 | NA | CASSSPDRATLDTQYF
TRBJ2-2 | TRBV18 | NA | CASSAGTGNTGELFF
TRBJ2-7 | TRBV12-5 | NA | CASGLPIRGAGATYEQYF
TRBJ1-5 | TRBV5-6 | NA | CASSVHGQPQHF
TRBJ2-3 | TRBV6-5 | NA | CASKVVLSTDTQYF
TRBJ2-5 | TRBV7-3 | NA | CASSRQGRKETQYF
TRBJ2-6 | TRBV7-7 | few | CASSPRTGAGANVLTF
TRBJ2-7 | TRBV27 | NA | CASRETSGLFSYEQYF
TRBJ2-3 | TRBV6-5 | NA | CASRRTDTQYF
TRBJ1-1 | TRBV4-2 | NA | CASSQRPLNTEAFF
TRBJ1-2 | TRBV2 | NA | CASQPLGGYTF
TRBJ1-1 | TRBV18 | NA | CASSPQRGEAFF
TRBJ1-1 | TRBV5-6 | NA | CASSPSLGEAFF
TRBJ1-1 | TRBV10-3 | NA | CAISETPATEAFF
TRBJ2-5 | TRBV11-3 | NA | CASSLGAPGGTQYF
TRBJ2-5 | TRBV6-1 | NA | CASSLMGTQYF
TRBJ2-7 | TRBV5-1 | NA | CASSPQLEGPSGWHF
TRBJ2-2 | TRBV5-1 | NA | CASSPGLAGLNGELFF
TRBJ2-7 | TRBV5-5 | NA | CASSSASGRVYEQYF
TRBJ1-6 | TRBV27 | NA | CASRPDRVGNSPLHF
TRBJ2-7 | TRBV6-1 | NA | CASSEWAASYEQYF
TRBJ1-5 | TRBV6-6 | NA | CASSQTAQNQPQHF
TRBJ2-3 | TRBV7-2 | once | CASSLREYGTDTQYF
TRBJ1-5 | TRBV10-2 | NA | CASSGQGLQPQHF
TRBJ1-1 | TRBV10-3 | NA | CAISGLAGTEAFF
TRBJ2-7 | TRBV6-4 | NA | CASNREGPDYEQYF
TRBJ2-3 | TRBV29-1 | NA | CSGQGIVNTQYF
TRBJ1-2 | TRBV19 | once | CATSGDRVAGYTF
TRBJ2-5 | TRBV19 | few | CASSKGQARETQYF
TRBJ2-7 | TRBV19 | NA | CARMGTVSYEQYF
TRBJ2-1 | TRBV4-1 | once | CASSLFGRGEHNEQFF
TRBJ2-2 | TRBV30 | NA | CAWRGGTSGFTGELFF
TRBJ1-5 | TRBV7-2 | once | CASSLTDANQPQHF
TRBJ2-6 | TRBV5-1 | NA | CASGTGEISGANVLTF
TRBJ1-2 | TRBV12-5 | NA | CASGLGTNYGYTF
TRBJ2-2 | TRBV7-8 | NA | CASSRSLPTGELFF
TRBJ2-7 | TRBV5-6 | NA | CASSELAGGYEQYF
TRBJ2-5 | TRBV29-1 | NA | CSAPRGTAQETQYF
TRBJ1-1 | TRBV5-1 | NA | CASSAGQATEAFF
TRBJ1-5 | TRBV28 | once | CASSSGQGTGQPQHF
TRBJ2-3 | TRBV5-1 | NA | CASRQGFSTDTQYF
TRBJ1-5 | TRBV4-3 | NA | CASSQQKDQPQHF
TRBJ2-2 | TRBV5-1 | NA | CASSIQGITGELFF
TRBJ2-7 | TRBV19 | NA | CASSITAGTSSYEQYF
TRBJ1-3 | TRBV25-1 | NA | CASALSSGNTIYF
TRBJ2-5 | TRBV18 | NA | CASSPNLAGGAVTQYF
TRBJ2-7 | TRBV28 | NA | CASSLLTGATYEQYF